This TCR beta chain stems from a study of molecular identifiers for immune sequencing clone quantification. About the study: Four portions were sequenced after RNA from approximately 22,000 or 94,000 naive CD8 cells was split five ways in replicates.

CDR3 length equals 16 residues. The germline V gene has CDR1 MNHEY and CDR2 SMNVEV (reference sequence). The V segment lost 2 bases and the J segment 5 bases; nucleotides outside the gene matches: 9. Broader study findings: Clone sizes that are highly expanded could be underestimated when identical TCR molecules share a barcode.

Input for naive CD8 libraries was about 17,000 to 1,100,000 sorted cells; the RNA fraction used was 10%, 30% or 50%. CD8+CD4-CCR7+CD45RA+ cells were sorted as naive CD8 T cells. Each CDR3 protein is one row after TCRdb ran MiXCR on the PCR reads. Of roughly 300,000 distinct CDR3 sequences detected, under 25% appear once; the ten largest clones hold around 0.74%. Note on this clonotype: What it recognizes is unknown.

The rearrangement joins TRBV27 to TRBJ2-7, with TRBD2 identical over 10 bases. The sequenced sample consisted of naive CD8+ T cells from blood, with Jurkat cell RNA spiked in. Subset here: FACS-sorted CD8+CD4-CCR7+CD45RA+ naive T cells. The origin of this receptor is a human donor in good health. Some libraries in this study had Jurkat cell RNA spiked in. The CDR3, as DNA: TGTGCCAGCAGTTTAGTAGCGGGAGCGGGAGGGCACGAGCAGTACTTC. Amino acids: CASSLVAGAGGHEQYF.